The sequence of this T cell receptor beta chain was determined in a study of blood T cells in healthy people across ages. The donors, healthy Caucasians from Russia, were aged about 6 to 90. Total RNA, at least 5 micrograms per sample, was extracted from PBMCs. PCR was performed a second time for about 7 to 11 cycles using a sample-barcoded 5' primer and a J-beta primer mix. TCRdb re-derived calls from the 5' RACE reads in MiXCR, one entry per CDR3 protein. Altogether about 800,000 distinct CDR3 sequences are present, around 25% being singletons, with the ten largest covering more than 3%. The same data also contributed to another study, on T cells of mothers and their children. Per that paper: Slightly higher but non-significant overlap marked related mother-child pairs versus unrelated pairs.

This receptor was identified in a boy aged 5-17 years in good health. Sequenced: blood.

CDR3 DNA: TGTGCCAGCAGTTTCTTCTACAGCGAAGCTTTCTTT. Encoded protein: CASSFFYSEAFF. The J gene is TRBJ1-1, the V gene TRBV28; no clear D gene. Germline assignment: CDR1 MDHEN and CDR2 SYDVKM. The CDR3 is 12 residues long. V gave up 3 bases and J gave up 8 bases, with 10 bases separating them. Full variable domain (rest looked up from reference TRBV28 and TRBJ1-1): DVKVTQSSRYLVKRTGEKVFLECVQDMDHENMFWYRQDPGLGLRLIYFSYDVKMKEKGDIPEGYSVSREKKERFSLILESASTNQTSMYLCASSFFYSEAFFGQGTRLTVV.